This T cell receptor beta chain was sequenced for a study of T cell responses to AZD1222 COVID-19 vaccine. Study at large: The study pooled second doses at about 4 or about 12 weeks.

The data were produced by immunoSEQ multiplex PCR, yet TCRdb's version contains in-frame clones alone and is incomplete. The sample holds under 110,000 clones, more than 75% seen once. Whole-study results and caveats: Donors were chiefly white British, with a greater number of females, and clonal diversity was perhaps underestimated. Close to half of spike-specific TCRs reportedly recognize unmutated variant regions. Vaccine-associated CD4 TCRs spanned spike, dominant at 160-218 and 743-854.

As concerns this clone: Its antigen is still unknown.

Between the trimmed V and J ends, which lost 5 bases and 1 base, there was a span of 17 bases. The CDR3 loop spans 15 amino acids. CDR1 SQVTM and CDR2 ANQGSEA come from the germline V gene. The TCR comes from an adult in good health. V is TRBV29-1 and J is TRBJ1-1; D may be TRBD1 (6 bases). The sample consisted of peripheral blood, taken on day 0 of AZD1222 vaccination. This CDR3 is CSVRRTGTTNTEAFF. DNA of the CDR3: TGCAGCGTTCGAAGAACCGGGACAACGAACACTGAAGCTTTCTTT.